A single sample is the source of the 17 T cell receptor beta chains below, sequenced in a study of control samples from healthy donors and cancer patients. Assay: immunoSEQ multiplex PCR; the TCRdb copy retains only in-frame clones and omits some. The data show about 110,000 clones, with 70% to 85% seen just once and 6% to 8% held by the top ten. The sample consisted of blood. These receptor sequences come from a man between 18 and 35 years old in good health.

This clone was seen ten or more times. The chain has TRBV2 and TRBJ1-5; D remains unclear. The CDR3 is made up of 16 amino acids. CDR1 is SNHLY, CDR2 FYNNEI, per germline. Deletions cut 4 bases from V and 2 bases from J, with 15 bases between. The CDR3 region has the DNA TGTGCCAGCAGTGTAGTACCGGGATTTGGCAATCAGCCCCAGCATTTT. Translating it yields CASSVVPGFGNQPQHF.

This clone was seen just once. This chain uses TRBV5-5 with TRBJ2-7, with 7 bases that match TRBD1. Per the germline V gene, CDR1 is SGHKS and CDR2 is YYEKEE (reference sequence). The CDR3 spans 15 residues. V gave up 2 bases and J gave up 2 bases; unmatched junction bases: 7. The CDR3 DNA follows: TGTGCCAGCAGCTTTGAGGACAGGTTGGCCTACGAGCAGTACTTC. Its translation: CASSFEDRLAYEQYF.

The table lists this clone with many counts. The rearrangement uses TRBV10-3 and TRBJ1-6; 8 bases line up with TRBD1. The CDR3 has 16 residues. Per the germline V gene, CDR1 is ENHRY and CDR2 is SYGVKD. V shed 6 bases, J shed 0 bases, and the junction held 4 bases outside the gene matches. The CDR3, as DNA: TGTGCCATCAGCTCAGGGGGCCACTCCTATAATTCACCCCTCCACTTT. Its protein is CAISSGGHSYNSPLHF.

The chain is built from TRBV30 and TRBJ2-1; 8 bases line up with TRBD1. In germline, CDR1 is GTSNPN, CDR2 SVGIG (reference sequence). The CDR3 loop spans 14 amino acids. J lost 15 bases, V lost 3 bases, and 16 bases had no gene match. CDR3 loop: CAWRGQAPSLLSFF. The DNA of the CDR3 is TGTGCCTGGAGGGGACAGGCCCCTTCCCTTTTGTCGTTCTTC.

The chain recombines TRBV6-5 with TRBJ1-1; 7 bases line up with TRBD1. The length of the CDR3 is 15 residues. Per the germline V gene, CDR1 is MNHEY and CDR2 is SVGAGI. V shed 6 bases, J shed 5 bases, and the junction held 12 bases outside the gene matches. The CDR3 DNA sequence: TGTGCCAGCAGCTATCGACAGGGAGTCCGTACTGAAGCTTTCTTT. Amino acids: CASSYRQGVRTEAFF.

This rearrangement joins TRBV28 to TRBJ1-5; D gene uncertain. The CDR3 has 15 amino acids. V dropped 6 bases and J dropped 0 bases, with 12 bases sitting between them. Germline CDR1 MDHEN, CDR2 SYDVKM. CDR3 in DNA: TGTGCCAGCAGCAATAGAGGATATAGCAATCAGCCCCAGCATTTT. This translates into CASSNRGYSNQPQHF.

This clone was seen more than once but under ten times. The chain is built from TRBV6-6 and TRBJ2-5; D is undetermined. The CDR3 is made up of 13 amino acids. The V end lost 11 bases, the J end lost 5 bases, and 18 bases lay between the germline ends. Germline CDR1 is MNHNY and CDR2 is SVGAGI (reference sequence). The CDR3 loop is CASTVTTGETQYF. In DNA form, the CDR3 reads TGTGCCTCCACAGTTACTACCGGGGAGACCCAGTACTTC.

The chain carries TRBV27 and TRBJ2-3, with 8 bases fitting TRBD1. From germline, CDR1 is MNHEY and CDR2 SMNVEV (reference sequence). V lost 5 bases to trimming and J lost 4 bases; unmatched junction nucleotides: 2. The CDR3 totals 13 residues. CDR3 coding DNA: TGTGCCAGCAGTCAGGGGGCGTCAGATACGCAGTATTTT. It codes for CASSQGASDTQYF.

The genes are TRBV7-8 and TRBJ1-1, with TRBD1 matching 7 bases. The CDR3 spans 16 residues. The germline V gene encodes CDR1 SGHVS and CDR2 FQNEAQ. Trimming at V came to 5 bases and at J to 1 base, leaving 10 bases not matched to a gene. The CDR3 DNA reads as TGTGCCAGCAGCCTTTATCAGACAGGGACGAACACTGAAGCTTTCTTT. Translating gives CASSLYQTGTNTEAFF. The variable domain in full, completed from reference TRBV7-8 and TRBJ1-1, reads GAGVSQSPRYKVAKRGQDVALRCDPISGHVSLFWYQQALGQGPEFLTYFQNEAQLDKSGLPSDRFFAERPEGSVSTLKIQRTQQEDSAVYLCASSLYQTGTNTEAFFGQGTRLTVV.

This clone appeared a single time. The chain links TRBV12-3 or TRBV12-4 to TRBJ1-2; TRBD1 matches at 7 bases. With 3 bases clipped from V and 7 bases from J, the junction kept 5 bases outside the gene matches. The CDR3 runs 13 residues. As DNA, the CDR3 is TGTGCCAGCAGTTTGGGACAGATTCTTGGCTACACCTTC. Translating gives CASSLGQILGYTF.

The chain uses TRBV20-1 and TRBJ1-2; TRBD1 agrees at 12 bases. Germline V gene data show CDR1 as DFQATT and CDR2 as SNEGSKA (reference sequence). This CDR3 contains 11 residues. V was clipped by 7 bases and J by 7 bases; unmatched bases: 1. As DNA, the CDR3 is TGCAGTGGGGACAGGGGGCTTGGCTACACCTTC. Translating it yields CSGDRGLGYTF.

V gene TRBV30 combines with J gene TRBJ1-2; possible D gene TRBD1, 5 bases. V gave up 7 bases and J gave up 5 bases, with 23 bases separating them. The CDR3 contains 15 residues. CDR1 is GTSNPN and CDR2 is SVGIG in the germline V gene (reference sequence). The CDR3, as DNA: TGTGCCTCCCCGAATTCTGGGGCGGAAGTTTATGGCTACACCTTC. Translated: CASPNSGAEVYGYTF.

The sample holds a few counts of this clone. The V and J genes are TRBV7-9 and TRBJ1-5; TRBD1 is a possible D gene (5 bases). The CDR3 extends over 15 amino acids. Germline CDR1 SEHNR, CDR2 FQNEAQ (reference sequence). Trimming pared 1 base from V and 3 bases from J, leaving 10 bases between. For the CDR3, the DNA is TGTGCCAGCAGCTTAGGGGGGGGGTTCAATCAGCCCCAGCATTTT. As protein: CASSLGGGFNQPQHF.

The chain has TRBV28 and TRBJ2-7; possible D gene TRBD1, 7 bases. The CDR3 is 14 amino acids. V gave up 8 bases and J gave up 6 bases, with 20 bases separating them. Germline-derived CDR1 and CDR2 are MDHEN and SYDVKM. The CDR3 DNA reads as TGTGCCAGCCTGGAGGGGGCGCCTATAGCCGAGCAGTACTTC. It is translated as CASLEGAPIAEQYF.

The rearrangement uses TRBV6-2 or TRBV6-3 and TRBJ2-7; 8 bases map to TRBD2. J lost 9 bases, V lost 6 bases, and 16 bases had no gene match. Per the germline V gene, CDR1 is MNHEY and CDR2 is SVGEGT. This CDR3 contains 15 residues. The CDR3 reads CASSSGTRQPYGQYF. In DNA form, the CDR3 reads TGTGCCAGCAGCTCCGGGACTAGACAGCCCTATGGGCAGTACTTC.

The chain couples TRBV18 to TRBJ2-2; the D is unclear. The CDR3 has 17 residues. The ends were cut back, 6 bases at V and 0 bases at J, with 17 bases in the middle. CDR1 is KGHSH, CDR2 LQKENI, per germline. The DNA of the CDR3 is TGTGCCAGCTCCCCTAAGTGGGGTATAACGAACACCGGGGAGCTGTTTTTT. It specifies CASSPKWGITNTGELFF.

The genes are TRBV4-2 and TRBJ2-5; 7 bases align to TRBD2. Trimming at V came to 4 bases and at J to 1 base, leaving 9 bases not matched to a gene. Per germline, CDR1 LGHNA and CDR2 YNFKEQ. This CDR3 contains 16 residues. The CDR3 sequence is CASSRSSGWAQETQYF. The CDR3 nucleotides are TGTGCCAGCAGCCGTTCTAGCGGATGGGCCCAAGAGACCCAGTACTTC.